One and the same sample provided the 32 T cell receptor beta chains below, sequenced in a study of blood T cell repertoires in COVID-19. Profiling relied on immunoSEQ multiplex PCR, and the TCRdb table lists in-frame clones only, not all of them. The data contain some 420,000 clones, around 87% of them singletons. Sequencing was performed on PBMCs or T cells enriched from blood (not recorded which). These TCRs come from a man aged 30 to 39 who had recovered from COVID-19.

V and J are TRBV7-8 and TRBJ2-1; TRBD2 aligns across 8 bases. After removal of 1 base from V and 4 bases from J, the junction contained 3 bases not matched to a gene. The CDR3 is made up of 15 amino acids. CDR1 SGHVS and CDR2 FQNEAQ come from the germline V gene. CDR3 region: CASSLVTSGYNEQFF. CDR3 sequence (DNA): TGTGCCAGCAGCTTAGTAACTAGCGGTTACAATGAGCAGTTCTTC.

For the CDR3, the DNA is TGTGCCTGGGACAGGGACATGAACACTGAAGCTTTCTTT. As protein: CAWDRDMNTEAFF. The chain employs TRBV30 and TRBJ1-1; 7 nucleotides match TRBD1. The germline V gene encodes CDR1 GTSNPN and CDR2 SVGIG (reference sequence). V lost 5 bases to trimming and J lost 0 bases; unmatched junction nucleotides: 3. This CDR3 contains 13 residues.

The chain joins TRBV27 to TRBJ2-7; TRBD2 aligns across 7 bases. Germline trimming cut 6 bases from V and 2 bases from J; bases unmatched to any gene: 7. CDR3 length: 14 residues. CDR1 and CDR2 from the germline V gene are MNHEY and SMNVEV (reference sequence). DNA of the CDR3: TGTGCCAGCAGGCGCCTAGCGGTACCCTACGAGCAGTACTTC. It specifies CASRRLAVPYEQYF.

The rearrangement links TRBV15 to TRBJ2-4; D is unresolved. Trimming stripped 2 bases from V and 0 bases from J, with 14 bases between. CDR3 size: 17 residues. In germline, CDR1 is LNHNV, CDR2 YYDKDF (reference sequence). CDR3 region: CATSRKADTVAKNIQYF. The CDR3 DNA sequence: TGTGCCACCAGCAGAAAAGCTGACACAGTAGCCAAAAACATTCAGTACTTC.

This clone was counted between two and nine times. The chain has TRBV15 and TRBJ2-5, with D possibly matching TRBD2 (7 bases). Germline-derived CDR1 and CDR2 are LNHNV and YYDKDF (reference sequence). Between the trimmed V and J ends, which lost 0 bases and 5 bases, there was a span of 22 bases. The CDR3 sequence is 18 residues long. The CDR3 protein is CATSRDRGAGGARETQYF. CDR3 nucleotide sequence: TGTGCCACCAGCAGAGATCGGGGGGCCGGAGGGGCGCGGGAGACCCAGTACTTC.

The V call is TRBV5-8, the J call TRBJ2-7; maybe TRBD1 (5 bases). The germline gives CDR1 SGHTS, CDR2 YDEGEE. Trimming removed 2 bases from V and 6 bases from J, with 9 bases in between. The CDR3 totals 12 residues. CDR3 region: CASSFLTAEQYF. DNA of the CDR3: TGTGCCAGCAGCTTCCTGACAGCCGAGCAGTACTTC.

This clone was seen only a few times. The CDR3 reads CASSLDGTVYGYTF. CDR3 in DNA: TGTGCCAGCAGTTTGGACGGGACAGTCTATGGCTACACCTTC. The chain uses TRBV27 and TRBJ1-2; 7 nucleotides line up with TRBD1. V lost 3 bases, J lost 4 bases, and 5 bases stayed unmatched. The CDR3 runs 14 residues. Germline-derived CDR1 and CDR2 are MNHEY and SMNVEV (reference sequence).

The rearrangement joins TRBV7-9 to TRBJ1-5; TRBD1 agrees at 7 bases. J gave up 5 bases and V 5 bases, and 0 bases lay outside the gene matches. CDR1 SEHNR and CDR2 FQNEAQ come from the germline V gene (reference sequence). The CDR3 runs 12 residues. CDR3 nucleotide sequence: TGTGCCAGCAGCACAGGGGATCAGCCCCAGCATTTT. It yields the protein CASSTGDQPQHF. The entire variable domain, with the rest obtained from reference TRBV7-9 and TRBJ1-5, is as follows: DTGVSQNPRHKITKRGQNVTFRCDPISEHNRLYWYRQTLGQGPEFLTYFQNEAQLEKSRLLSDRFSAERPKGSFSTLEIQRTEQGDSAMYLCASSTGDQPQHFGDGTRLSIL.

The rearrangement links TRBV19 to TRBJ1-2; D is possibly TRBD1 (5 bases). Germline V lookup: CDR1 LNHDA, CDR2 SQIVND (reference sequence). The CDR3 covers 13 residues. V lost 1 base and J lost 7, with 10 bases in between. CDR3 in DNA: TGTGCCAGTAGTATAGGCAGGGAGGCTGGCTACACCTTC. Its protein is CASSIGREAGYTF.

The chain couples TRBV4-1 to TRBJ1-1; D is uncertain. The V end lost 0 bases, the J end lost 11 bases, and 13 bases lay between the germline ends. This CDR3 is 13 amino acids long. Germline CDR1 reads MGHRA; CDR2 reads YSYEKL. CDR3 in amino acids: CASSQDLGLGAFF. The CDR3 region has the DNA TGCGCCAGCAGCCAAGATCTGGGTCTGGGCGCTTTCTTT.

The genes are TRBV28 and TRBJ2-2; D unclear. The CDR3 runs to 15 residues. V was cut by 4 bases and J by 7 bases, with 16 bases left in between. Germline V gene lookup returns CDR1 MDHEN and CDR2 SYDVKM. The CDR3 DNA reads TGTGCCAGCAGTTCACCGGGTCGATCGGGCGGGGAGCTGTTTTTT. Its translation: CASSSPGRSGGELFF.

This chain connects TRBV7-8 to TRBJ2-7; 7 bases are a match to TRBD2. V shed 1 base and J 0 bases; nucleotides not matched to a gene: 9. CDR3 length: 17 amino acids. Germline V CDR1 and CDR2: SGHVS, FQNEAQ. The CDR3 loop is CASSLVRSGGGSYEQYF. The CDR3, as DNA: TGTGCCAGCAGCTTAGTGAGGTCCGGCGGGGGCTCCTACGAGCAGTACTTC.

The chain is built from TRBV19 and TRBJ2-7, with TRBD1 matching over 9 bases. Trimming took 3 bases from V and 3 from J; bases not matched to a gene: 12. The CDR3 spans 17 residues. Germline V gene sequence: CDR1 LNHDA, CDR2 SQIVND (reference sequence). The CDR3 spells CASSIGKGTGLSYEQYF. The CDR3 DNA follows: TGTGCCAGTAGTATTGGCAAGGGGACAGGGCTAAGCTACGAGCAGTACTTC.

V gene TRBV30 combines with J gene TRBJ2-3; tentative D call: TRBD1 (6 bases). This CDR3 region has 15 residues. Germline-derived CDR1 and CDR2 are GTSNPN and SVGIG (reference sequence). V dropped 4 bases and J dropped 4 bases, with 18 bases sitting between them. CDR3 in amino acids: CAWTSYQGTADTQYF. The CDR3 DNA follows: TGTGCCTGGACATCCTACCAGGGGACCGCAGATACGCAGTATTTT. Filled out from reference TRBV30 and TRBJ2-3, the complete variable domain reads SQTIHQWPATLVQPVGSPLSLECTVEGTSNPNLYWYRQAAGRGLQLLFYSVGIGQISSEVPQNLSASRPQDRQFILSSKKLLLSDSGFYLCAWTSYQGTADTQYFGPGTRLTVL.

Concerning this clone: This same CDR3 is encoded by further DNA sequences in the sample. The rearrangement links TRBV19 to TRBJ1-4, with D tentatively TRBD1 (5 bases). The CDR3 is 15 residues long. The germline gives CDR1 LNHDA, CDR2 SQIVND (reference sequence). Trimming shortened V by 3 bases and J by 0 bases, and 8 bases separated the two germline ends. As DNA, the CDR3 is TGTGCCAGTAGTATCGTAGGGGCAACTAATGAAAAACTGTTTTTT. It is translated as CASSIVGATNEKLFF.

CDR3 amino acids: CASRTPQGHEQYF. The CDR3 DNA sequence: TGTGCCAGCAGGACCCCCCAGGGCCACGAGCAGTACTTC. The chain is built from TRBV28 and TRBJ2-7, with D possibly being TRBD1 (5 bases). Trimming removed 6 bases from V and 5 bases from J, with 14 bases in between. CDR1 MDHEN and CDR2 SYDVKM come from the germline V gene. CDR3 length equals 13 residues.

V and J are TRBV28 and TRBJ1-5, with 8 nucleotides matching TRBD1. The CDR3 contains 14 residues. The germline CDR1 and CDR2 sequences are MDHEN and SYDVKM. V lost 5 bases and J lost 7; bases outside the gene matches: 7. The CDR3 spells CASSRQGRTQPQHF. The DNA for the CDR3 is TGTGCCAGCAGTCGACAGGGGCGGACCCAGCCCCAGCATTTT.

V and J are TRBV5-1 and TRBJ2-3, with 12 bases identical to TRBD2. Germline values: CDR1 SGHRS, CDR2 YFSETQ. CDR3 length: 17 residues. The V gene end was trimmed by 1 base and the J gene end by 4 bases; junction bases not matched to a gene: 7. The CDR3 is CASSLLAGGLGADTQYF. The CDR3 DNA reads TGCGCCAGCAGCTTGCTAGCGGGAGGGCTTGGGGCAGATACGCAGTATTTT.

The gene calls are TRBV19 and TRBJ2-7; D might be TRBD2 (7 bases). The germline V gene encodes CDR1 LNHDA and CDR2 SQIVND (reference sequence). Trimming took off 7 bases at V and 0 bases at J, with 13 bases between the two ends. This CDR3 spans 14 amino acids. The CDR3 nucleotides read TGTGCCAGTAAACGGGGGGCTAACTCCTACGAGCAGTACTTC. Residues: CASKRGANSYEQYF.

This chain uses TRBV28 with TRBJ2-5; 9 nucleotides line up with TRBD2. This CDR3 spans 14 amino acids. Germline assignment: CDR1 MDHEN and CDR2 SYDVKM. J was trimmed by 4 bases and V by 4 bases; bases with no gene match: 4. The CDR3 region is CASSSAGGAETQYF. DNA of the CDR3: TGTGCCAGCAGTTCCGCGGGAGGGGCAGAGACCCAGTACTTC.

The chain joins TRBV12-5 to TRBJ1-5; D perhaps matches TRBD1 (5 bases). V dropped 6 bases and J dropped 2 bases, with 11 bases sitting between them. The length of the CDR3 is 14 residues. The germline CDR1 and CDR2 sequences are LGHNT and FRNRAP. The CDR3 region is CASGRGSGNQPQHF. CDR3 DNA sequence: TGTGCTAGTGGGCGGGGGTCCGGCAATCAGCCCCAGCATTTT.

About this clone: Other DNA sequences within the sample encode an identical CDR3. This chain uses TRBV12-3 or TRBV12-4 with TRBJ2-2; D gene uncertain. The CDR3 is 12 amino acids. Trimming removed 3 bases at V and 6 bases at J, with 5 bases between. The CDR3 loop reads CASSFSAGELFF. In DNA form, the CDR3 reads TGTGCCAGCAGTTTTTCCGCCGGGGAGCTGTTTTTT.

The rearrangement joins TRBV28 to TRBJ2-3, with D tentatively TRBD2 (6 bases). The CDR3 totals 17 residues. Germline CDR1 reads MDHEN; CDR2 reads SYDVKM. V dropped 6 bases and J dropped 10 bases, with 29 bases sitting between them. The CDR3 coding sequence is TGTGCCAGCAGCTCCCGCCGGGCTAGCGAATTCAGGCGGGCGCAGTATTTT. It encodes CASSSRRASEFRRAQYF.

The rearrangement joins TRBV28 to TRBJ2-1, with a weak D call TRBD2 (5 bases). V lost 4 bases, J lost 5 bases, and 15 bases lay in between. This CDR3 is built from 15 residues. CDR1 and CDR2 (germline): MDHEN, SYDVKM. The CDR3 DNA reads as TGTGCCAGCAGTTCCCCCTGGACTGATGACAATGAGCAGTTCTTC. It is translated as CASSSPWTDDNEQFF.

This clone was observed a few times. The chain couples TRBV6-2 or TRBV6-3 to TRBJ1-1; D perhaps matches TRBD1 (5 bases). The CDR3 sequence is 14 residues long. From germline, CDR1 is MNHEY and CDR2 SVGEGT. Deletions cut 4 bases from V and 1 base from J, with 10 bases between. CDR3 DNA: TGTGCCAGCAGTTTACAGGTGGGGAACACTGAAGCTTTCTTT. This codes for CASSLQVGNTEAFF.

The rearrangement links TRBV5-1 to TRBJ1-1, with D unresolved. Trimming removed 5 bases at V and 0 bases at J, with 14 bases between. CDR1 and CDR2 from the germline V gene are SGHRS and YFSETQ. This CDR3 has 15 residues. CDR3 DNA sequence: TGCGCCAGCAGGTCGGCGGGGAGGATGAACACTGAAGCTTTCTTT. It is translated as CASRSAGRMNTEAFF.

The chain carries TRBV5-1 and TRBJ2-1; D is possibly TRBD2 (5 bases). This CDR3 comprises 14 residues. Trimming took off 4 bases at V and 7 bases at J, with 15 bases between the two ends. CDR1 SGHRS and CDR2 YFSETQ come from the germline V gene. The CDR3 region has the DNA TGCGCCAGCAGCCCGGGATTTTCTACTAATGAGCAGTTCTTC. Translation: CASSPGFSTNEQFF.

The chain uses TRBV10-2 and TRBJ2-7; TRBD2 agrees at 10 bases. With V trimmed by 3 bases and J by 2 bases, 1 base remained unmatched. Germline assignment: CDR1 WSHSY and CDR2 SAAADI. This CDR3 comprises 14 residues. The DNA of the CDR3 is TGCGCCAGCAGTGATACTAGCGGGACCTACGAGCAGTACTTC. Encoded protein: CASSDTSGTYEQYF.

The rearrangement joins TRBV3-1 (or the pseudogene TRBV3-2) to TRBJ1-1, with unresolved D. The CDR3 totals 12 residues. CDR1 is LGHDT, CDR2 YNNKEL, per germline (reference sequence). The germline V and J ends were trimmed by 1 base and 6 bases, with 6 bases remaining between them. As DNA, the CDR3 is TGTGCCAGCAGCCAAGTAGCCTCTGAAGCTTTCTTT. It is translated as CASSQVASEAFF.

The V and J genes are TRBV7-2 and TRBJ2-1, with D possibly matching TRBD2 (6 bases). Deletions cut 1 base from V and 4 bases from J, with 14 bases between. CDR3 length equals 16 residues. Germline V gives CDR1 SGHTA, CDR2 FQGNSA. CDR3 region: CASSLVGREQYNEQFF. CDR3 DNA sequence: TGTGCCAGCAGCTTAGTGGGGCGGGAACAGTACAATGAGCAGTTCTTC.

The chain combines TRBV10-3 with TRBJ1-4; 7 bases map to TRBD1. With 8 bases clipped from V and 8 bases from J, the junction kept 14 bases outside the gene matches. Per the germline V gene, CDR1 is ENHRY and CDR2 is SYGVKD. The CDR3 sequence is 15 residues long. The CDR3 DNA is TGTGCCATCCTAGTGAAGACAGGGCGATTGGAAAAACTGTTTTTT. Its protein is CAILVKTGRLEKLFF.

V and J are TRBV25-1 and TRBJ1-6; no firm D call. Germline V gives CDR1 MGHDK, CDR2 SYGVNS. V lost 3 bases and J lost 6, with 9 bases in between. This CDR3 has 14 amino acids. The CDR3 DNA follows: TGTGCCAGCAGTGAGGCGGGGAGTAATTCACCCCTCCACTTT. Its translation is CASSEAGSNSPLHF.